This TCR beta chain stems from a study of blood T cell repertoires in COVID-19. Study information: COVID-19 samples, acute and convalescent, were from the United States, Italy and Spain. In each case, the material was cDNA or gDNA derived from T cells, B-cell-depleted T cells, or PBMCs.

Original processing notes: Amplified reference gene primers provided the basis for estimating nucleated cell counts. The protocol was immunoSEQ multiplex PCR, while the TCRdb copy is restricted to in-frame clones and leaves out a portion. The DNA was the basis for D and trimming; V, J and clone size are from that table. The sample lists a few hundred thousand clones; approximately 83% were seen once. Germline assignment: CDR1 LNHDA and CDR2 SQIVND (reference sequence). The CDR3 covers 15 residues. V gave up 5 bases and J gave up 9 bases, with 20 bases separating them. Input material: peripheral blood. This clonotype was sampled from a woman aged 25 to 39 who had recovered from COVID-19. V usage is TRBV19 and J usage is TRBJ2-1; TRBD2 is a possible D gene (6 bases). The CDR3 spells CASSPRGRLGGEQFF. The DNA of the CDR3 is TGTGCCAGTAGTCCCCGGGGGAGACTTGGGGGTGAGCAGTTCTTC.